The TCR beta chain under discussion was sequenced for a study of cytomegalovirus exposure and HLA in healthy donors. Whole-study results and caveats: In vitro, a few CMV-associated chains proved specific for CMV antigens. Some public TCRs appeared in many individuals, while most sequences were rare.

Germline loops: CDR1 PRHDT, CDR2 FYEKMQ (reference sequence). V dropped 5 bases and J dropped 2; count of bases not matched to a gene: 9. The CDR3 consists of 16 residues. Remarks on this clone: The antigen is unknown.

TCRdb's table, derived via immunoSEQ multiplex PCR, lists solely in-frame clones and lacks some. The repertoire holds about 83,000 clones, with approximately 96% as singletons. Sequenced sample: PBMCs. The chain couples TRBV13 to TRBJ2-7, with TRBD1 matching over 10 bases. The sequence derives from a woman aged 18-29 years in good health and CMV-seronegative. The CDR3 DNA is TGTGCCAGCAGCCGTGGGCGGGACAGGGGAACCTACGAGCAGTACTTC. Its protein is CASSRGRDRGTYEQYF.